This is a list of T cell receptor beta chains from one sample in a study of blood T cells in healthy people across ages. TCRdb recomputed calls from the 5' RACE reads with MiXCR, one row per CDR3 protein. The table includes some 1.1 million distinct CDR3 sequences, roughly two fifths detected once. Sequences were obtained from blood. The source is a young man in good health. Each CDR3 is given with its conserved first and last residue. Fields, in order: V gene, J gene, D gene, clone size, CDR3 protein, CDR3 DNA. D genes are given only for firm matches. The listing skips clone size in some rows; elsewhere it reads once, few, many or a size class.

TRBV12-3/TRBV12-4,TRBJ2-3,-,-,CASSKVARGSTDTQYF,TGTGCCAGCAGCAAAGTAGCGAGGGGGAGCACAGATACGCAGTATTTT
TRBV13,TRBJ2-7,TRBD1,-,CASSHGTGGLYEQYF,TGTGCCAGCAGCCACGGGACAGGGGGGCTCTACGAGCAGTACTTC
TRBV5-1,TRBJ1-6,TRBD1,-,CASSLRQGGNSPLHF,TGTGCCAGCAGCTTACGACAGGGAGGGAATTCACCCCTCCACTTT
TRBV5-1,TRBJ1-4,-,-,CASRHRGETNEKLFF,TGCGCCAGCCGCCACCGCGGGGAGACTAATGAAAAACTGTTTTTT
TRBV7-9,TRBJ2-3,-,many,CASSSDFTDTQYF,TGTGCCAGCAGCTCGGACTTCACAGATACGCAGTATTTT
TRBV7-3,TRBJ2-3,-,few,CASSPDGYHTDTQYF,TGTGCCAGCAGCCCGGACGGGTACCACACAGATACGCAGTATTTT
TRBV7-9,TRBJ1-4,-,-,CASSPRSTNEKLFF,TGTGCCAGCAGCCCCCGCTCTACTAATGAAAAACTGTTTTTT
TRBV29-1,TRBJ1-1,TRBD1,few,CSVEKDRVTEAFF,TGCAGCGTTGAAAAGGACAGGGTCACTGAAGCTTTCTTT
TRBV9,TRBJ2-7,-,few,CASSVDPSHEQYF,TGTGCCAGCAGCGTAGACCCTAGCCACGAGCAGTACTTC
TRBV27,TRBJ1-1,-,-,CASSLGLTAEAFF,TGTGCCAGCAGTTTGGGTCTTACGGCTGAAGCTTTCTTT
TRBV9,TRBJ1-1,-,-,CASSASGRAFF,TGTGCCAGCAGCGCATCGGGGCGCGCTTTCTTT
TRBV2,TRBJ2-3,-,-,CASSEAGYGVSDTQYF,TGTGCCAGCAGTGAAGCGGGGTATGGCGTTTCAGATACGCAGTATTTT
TRBV12-3/TRBV12-4,TRBJ2-7,-,many,CASSLGVEQYF,TGTGCCAGCAGTTTAGGGGTCGAGCAGTACTTC
TRBV29-1,TRBJ2-1,TRBD1,few,CSAGQGTSYNEQFF,TGCAGCGCCGGACAGGGGACTTCCTACAATGAGCAGTTCTTC
TRBV11-2,TRBJ2-1,-,-,CASTPGRVYNEQFF,TGTGCCAGCACCCCCGGGCGTGTTTATAATGAGCAGTTCTTC
TRBV28,TRBJ2-5,-,few,CASSFYLPGETQYF,TGTGCCAGCAGTTTTTATCTGCCGGGAGAGACCCAGTACTTC
TRBV6-5,TRBJ2-1,-,few,CASRSQEHSINEQFF,TGTGCCAGCAGATCACAGGAGCACTCGATCAATGAGCAGTTCTTC
TRBV12-3/TRBV12-4,TRBJ2-5,TRBD1,few,CASSLFNRRTGDNEQYF,TGTGCCAGCAGTTTATTCAATCGGAGGACAGGGGACAATGAGCAGTACTTC
TRBV10-3,TRBJ1-2,-,few,CAISGTANYGYTF,TGTGCCATCTCGGGGACGGCTAACTATGGCTACACCTTC
TRBV27,TRBJ2-5,-,-,CASSLVAQSPPQEQYF,TGTGCCAGCAGTTTAGTGGCTCAAAGTCCCCCGCAGGAGCAGTACTTC
TRBV20-1,TRBJ2-3,-,-,CSARGWGAASTDTQYF,TGCAGTGCTAGAGGCTGGGGGGCTGCTAGCACAGATACGCAGTATTTT
TRBV13,TRBJ2-5,-,many,CASSLQGKETQYF,TGTGCCAGCAGCTTACAGGGTAAAGAGACCCAGTACTTC
TRBV12-5,TRBJ2-1,-,few,CASGPPNGDEQFF,TGTGCTAGTGGCCCACCCAATGGCGATGAGCAGTTCTTC
TRBV28,TRBJ2-1,-,-,CASRPPGPNNEQFF,TGTGCCAGCAGGCCACCGGGACCAAACAATGAGCAGTTCTTC
TRBV7-9,TRBJ1-2,-,-,CASSTRQADGYTF,TGTGCCAGCAGCACGAGACAGGCCGATGGCTACACCTTC
TRBV20-1,TRBJ1-1,TRBD1,few,CSARGSGTALGSTEAFF,TGCAGTGCTAGGGGATCTGGGACAGCCCTGGGGAGCACTGAAGCTTTCTTT
TRBV29-1,TRBJ1-1,-,few,CSVAGGLRGAEAFF,TGCAGCGTTGCAGGCGGTTTGAGGGGAGCGGAGGCTTTCTTT
TRBV10-3,TRBJ2-7,-,-,CAISENNFSYEQYF,TGTGCCATCAGTGAGAACAATTTCTCCTACGAGCAGTACTTC
TRBV6-2/TRBV6-3,TRBJ2-1,-,-,CASSPVGRYNEQFF,TGTGCCAGCAGTCCCGTGGGGCGCTACAATGAGCAGTTCTTC
TRBV12-3/TRBV12-4,TRBJ1-3,-,-,CASSTPLTGTGSTIYF,TGTGCCAGCAGTACCCCCCTCACAGGGACTGGAAGCACCATATATTTT
TRBV7-9,TRBJ2-3,-,-,CASSLNPGGPDTQYF,TGTGCCAGCAGCTTAAACCCCGGGGGGCCAGATACGCAGTATTTT
TRBV9,TRBJ1-1,-,few,CASSGGVGPTVAFF,TGTGCCAGCAGCGGGGGAGTAGGACCCACAGTAGCTTTCTTT